Shown below are 5 T cell receptor beta chains from a single sample sequenced in a study of metastatic and nonmetastatic thyroid tumors. TCRdb re-processed the PCR reads through MiXCR. The table shows roughly 30,000 clones, with 3.7% occurring only once. Thyroid surgery was performed in patients who had received no treatment beforehand. Material for sequencing was blood. These receptors all stem from a male donor with papillary thyroid cancer or a benign thyroid nodule (not recorded which). Some clones in this sample may be carry-over from other donors' samples.

The rearrangement joins TRBV28 to TRBJ2-3, with TRBD1 matching over 10 bases. Unmatched junction bases numbered 8, after V lost 6 bases and J lost 5 bases. The CDR3 runs 15 residues. Germline V CDR1 and CDR2: MDHEN, SYDVKM. CDR3 in DNA: TGTGCCAGCAGACCCCCCGGGACAGGGGAAGATACGCAGTATTTT. Its translation is CASRPPGTGEDTQYF. Drawing the rest from reference TRBV28 and TRBJ2-3, the complete variable domain is DVKVTQSSRYLVKRTGEKVFLECVQDMDHENMFWYRQDPGLGLRLIYFSYDVKMKEKGDIPEGYSVSREKKERFSLILESASTNQTSMYLCASRPPGTGEDTQYFGPGTRLTVL.

This clone was recorded a few times. One end of the junction varies from germline; a read error may be responsible. The chain recombines TRBV28 with TRBJ1-4; 7 bases are a match to TRBD1. The CDR3 consists of 14 residues. CDR1 is MDHEN and CDR2 is SYDVKM in the germline V gene. The CDR3 here is CVSTPDRVNEKLFF. The CDR3 nucleotides are TGTGTCAGCACTCCTGACAGGGTGAATGAAAAACTGTTTTTT.

This clone was observed at least ten times. The chain is built from TRBV9 and TRBJ2-1; TRBD1 is a possible D gene (6 bases). The V end lost 3 bases, the J end lost 1 base, and 17 bases lay between the germline ends. From germline, CDR1 is SGDLS and CDR2 YYNGEE. The CDR3 contains 17 residues. CDR3 DNA: TGTGCCAGCAGCGCCGAACCCGGGACACTGTCCTACAATGAGCAGTTCTTC. Its protein product is CASSAEPGTLSYNEQFF. Drawing the rest from reference TRBV9 and TRBJ2-1, the complete variable domain is DSGVTQTPKHLITATGQRVTLRCSPRSGDLSVYWYQQSLDQGLQFLIQYYNGEERAKGNILERFSAQQFPDLHSELNLSSLELGDSALYFCASSAEPGTLSYNEQFFGPGTRLTVL.

By proportion, this clone is medium-sized. V is TRBV24-1 and J is TRBJ1-2; unclear D gene. The CDR3 consists of 13 residues. Germline V gene data show CDR1 as KGHDR and CDR2 as SFDVKD. The V and J ends lost 6 bases and 4 bases respectively, with 11 bases between them. CDR3 DNA sequence: TGTGCCACCAGTAGAGGGCAGGCCTATGGCTACACCTTC. It translates to CATSRGQAYGYTF.

This clone was found a few times. Here the CDR3 reads CASGASGTPGELFF. DNA for the CDR3: TGTGCCAGCGGGGCTAGCGGGACCCCCGGGGAGCTGTTTTTT. The rearrangement joins TRBV12-3 or TRBV12-4 to TRBJ2-2, with TRBD2 matching over 9 bases. V gave up 8 bases and J gave up 6 bases; unmatched junction bases: 7. The CDR3 is 14 residues long.